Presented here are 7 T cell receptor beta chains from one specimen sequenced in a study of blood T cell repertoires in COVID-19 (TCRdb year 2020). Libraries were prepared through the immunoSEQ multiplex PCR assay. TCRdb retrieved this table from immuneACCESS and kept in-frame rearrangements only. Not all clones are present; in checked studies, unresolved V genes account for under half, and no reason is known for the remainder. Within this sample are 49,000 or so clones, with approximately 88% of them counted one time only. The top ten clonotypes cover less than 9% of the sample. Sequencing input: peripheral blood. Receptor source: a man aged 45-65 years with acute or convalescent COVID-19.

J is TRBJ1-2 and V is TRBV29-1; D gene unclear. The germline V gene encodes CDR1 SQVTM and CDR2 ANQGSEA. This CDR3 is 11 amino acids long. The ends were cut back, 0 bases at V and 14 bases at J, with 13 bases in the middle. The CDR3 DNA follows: TGCAGCGTTGAAGATCCCCCGGTTTATACCTTC. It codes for CSVEDPPVYTF.

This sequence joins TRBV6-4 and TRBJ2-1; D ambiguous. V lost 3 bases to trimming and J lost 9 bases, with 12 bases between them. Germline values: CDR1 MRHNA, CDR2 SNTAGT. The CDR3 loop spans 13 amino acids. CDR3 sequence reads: CASSELVGGEQFF. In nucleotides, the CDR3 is TGTGCCAGCAGTGAGCTGGTCGGCGGTGAGCAGTTCTTC.

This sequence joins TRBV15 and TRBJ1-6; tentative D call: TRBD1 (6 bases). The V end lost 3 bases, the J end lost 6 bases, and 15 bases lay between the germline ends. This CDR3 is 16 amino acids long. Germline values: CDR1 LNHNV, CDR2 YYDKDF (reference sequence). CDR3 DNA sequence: TGTGCCACCAGCAGGCCCCGGGACATAAGTAATTCACCCCTCCACTTT. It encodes CATSRPRDISNSPLHF.

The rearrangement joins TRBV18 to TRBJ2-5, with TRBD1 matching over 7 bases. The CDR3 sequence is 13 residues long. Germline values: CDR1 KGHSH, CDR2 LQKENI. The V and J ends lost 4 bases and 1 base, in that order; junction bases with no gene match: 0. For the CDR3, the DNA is TGTGCCAGCTCACGACAGGGCCAAGAGACCCAGTACTTC. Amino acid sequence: CASSRQGQETQYF.

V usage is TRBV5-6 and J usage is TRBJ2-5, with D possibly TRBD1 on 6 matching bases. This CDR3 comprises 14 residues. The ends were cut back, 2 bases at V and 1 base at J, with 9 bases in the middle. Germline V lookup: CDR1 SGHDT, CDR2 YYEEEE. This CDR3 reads CASSFPGVQETQYF. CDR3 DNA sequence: TGTGCCAGCAGCTTCCCAGGGGTCCAAGAGACCCAGTACTTC.

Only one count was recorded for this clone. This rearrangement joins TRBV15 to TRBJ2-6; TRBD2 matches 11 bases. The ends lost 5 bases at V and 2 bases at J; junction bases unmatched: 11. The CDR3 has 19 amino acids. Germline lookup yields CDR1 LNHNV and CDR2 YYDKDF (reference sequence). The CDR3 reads CATSPTSGDHGAGANVLTF. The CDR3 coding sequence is TGTGCCACCAGCCCGACTAGCGGGGATCATGGGGCTGGGGCCAACGTCCTGACTTTC.

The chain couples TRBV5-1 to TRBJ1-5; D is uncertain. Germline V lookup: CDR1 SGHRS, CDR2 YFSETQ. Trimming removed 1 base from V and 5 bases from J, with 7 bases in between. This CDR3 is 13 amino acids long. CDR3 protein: CASSLSGDQPQHF. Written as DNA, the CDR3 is TGCGCCAGCAGCTTGTCCGGGGATCAGCCCCAGCATTTT.